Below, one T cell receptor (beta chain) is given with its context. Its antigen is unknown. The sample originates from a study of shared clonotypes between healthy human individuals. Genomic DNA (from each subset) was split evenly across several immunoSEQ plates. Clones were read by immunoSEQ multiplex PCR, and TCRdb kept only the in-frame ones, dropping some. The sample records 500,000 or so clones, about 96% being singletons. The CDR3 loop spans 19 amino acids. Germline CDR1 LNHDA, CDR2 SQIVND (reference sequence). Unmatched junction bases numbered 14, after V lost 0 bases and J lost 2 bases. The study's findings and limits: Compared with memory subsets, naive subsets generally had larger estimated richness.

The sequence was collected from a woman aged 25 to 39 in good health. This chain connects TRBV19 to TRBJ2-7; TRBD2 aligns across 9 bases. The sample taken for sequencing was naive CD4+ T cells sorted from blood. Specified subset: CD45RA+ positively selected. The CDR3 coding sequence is TGTGCCAGTAGTATAGATGGCCCCGGGCTAGCGGGACCAACCTACGAGCAGTACTTC. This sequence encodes CASSIDGPGLAGPTYEQYF.